The 23 T cell receptor beta chains in this list originate from one sample, sequenced in a study of early stage breast cancer tumors. Sequencing used immunoSEQ multiplex PCR; TCRdb keeps in-frame clones, though not all of them. Here the sample spans approximately 10,000 clones, roughly 67% being singletons. Sequencing used breast tumor tissue. The receptor source for this set is a person between 55 and 70 years old with breast cancer.

The chain joins TRBV7-6 to TRBJ2-3; a weak D match, TRBD1 (5 bases). CDR1 and CDR2 (germline): SGHVS, FNYEAQ. This CDR3 has 17 residues. Trimming shortened V by 0 bases and J by 0 bases, and 13 bases separated the two germline ends. In nucleotides, the CDR3 is TGTGCCAGCAGCTTAGCGCCAGGGCCGACTAGCACAGATACGCAGTATTTT. Residues: CASSLAPGPTSTDTQYF.

The gene calls are TRBV10-3 and TRBJ2-1, with 7 bases identical to TRBD1. This CDR3 comprises 15 residues. V dropped 5 bases and J dropped 13; count of bases not matched to a gene: 17. Germline lookup yields CDR1 ENHRY and CDR2 SYGVKD. The CDR3 spells CAISIGVGQAASQFF. The DNA of the CDR3 is TGTGCCATCAGTATCGGGGTTGGACAGGCGGCCTCCCAGTTCTTC.

The J gene is TRBJ2-7, the V gene TRBV6-6, with D maybe TRBD2 (5 bases). The germline gives CDR1 MNHNY, CDR2 SVGAGI (reference sequence). Trimming stripped 5 bases from V and 3 bases from J, with 5 bases between. There are 11 residues in the CDR3. The CDR3 DNA sequence: TGTGCCAGCAGTGACTACTACGAGCAGTACTTC. Its translation: CASSDYYEQYF.

J is TRBJ1-3 and V is TRBV6-1; a weak D match, TRBD1 (5 bases). This CDR3 is 18 amino acids long. Germline V gives CDR1 MNHNS, CDR2 SASEGT. Trimming pared 3 bases from V and 0 bases from J, leaving 18 bases between. CDR3 amino acids: CASSEVAAGPFSGNTIYF. In DNA, the CDR3 is TGTGCCAGCAGTGAGGTTGCGGCAGGGCCTTTCTCTGGAAACACCATATATTTT.

This chain uses TRBV6-6 with TRBJ2-7, with D maybe TRBD2 (5 bases). This CDR3 is built from 13 residues. The V gene's germline CDR1 is MNHNY and CDR2 SVGAGI (reference sequence). The ends were cut back, 6 bases at V and 2 bases at J, with 11 bases in the middle. DNA for the CDR3: TGTGCCAGCAGCAAGACGGGGACCTACGAGCAGTACTTC. Its translation is CASSKTGTYEQYF.

V usage is TRBV6-1 and J usage is TRBJ1-2; TRBD1 matches 8 bases. This CDR3 contains 15 residues. Germline CDR1 and CDR2: MNHNS and SASEGT. V was clipped by 5 bases and J by 3 bases; unmatched bases: 8. CDR3 sequence reads: CASSTRTGSYYGYTF. CDR3 DNA sequence: TGTGCCAGCAGTACGCGGACAGGGAGCTACTATGGCTACACCTTC.

The chain couples TRBV28 to TRBJ1-4, with D possibly TRBD1 on 5 matching bases. CDR3 size: 16 residues. Looked up from germline, CDR1 is MDHEN and CDR2 is SYDVKM. Trimming cost V 4 bases and J 8 bases, with 20 bases left between them. The CDR3 region has the DNA TGTGCCAGCAGTTCGACTTGGGACGGGATCGGGGAAAAACTGTTTTTT. This sequence encodes CASSSTWDGIGEKLFF.

The chain recombines TRBV6-5 with TRBJ2-7, with D unresolved. With 4 bases removed from V and 2 bases from J, the gap between germline ends came to 9 bases. This CDR3 is built from 13 residues. Germline-derived CDR1 and CDR2 are MNHEY and SVGAGI. The CDR3 sequence is CASSWPNAYEQYF. CDR3 DNA sequence: TGTGCCAGCAGTTGGCCCAATGCCTACGAGCAGTACTTC.

V usage is TRBV11-2 and J usage is TRBJ1-2; D is possibly TRBD1 (6 bases). The CDR3 is 14 amino acids. Germline V CDR1 and CDR2: SGHAT, FQNNGV. V was clipped by 3 bases and J by 1 base, with 9 bases between them. In nucleotides, the CDR3 is TGTGCCAGCAGCTTGGGGGGCTATAACTATGGCTACACCTTC. It is translated as CASSLGGYNYGYTF.

This chain connects TRBV18 to TRBJ2-7; D is unclear. Between the trimmed V and J ends, which lost 6 bases and 5 bases, there was a span of 11 bases. The CDR3 consists of 12 residues. CDR1 and CDR2 from the germline V gene are KGHSH and LQKENI. CDR3 in DNA: TGTGCCAGCTCGCTATTAGGTGACGAGCAGTACTTC. Encoded protein: CASSLLGDEQYF.

By share, this clone ranks as large. The V and J genes are TRBV9 and TRBJ1-6, with TRBD1 identical over 7 bases. The germline V gene has CDR1 SGDLS and CDR2 YYNGEE. The CDR3 is 15 amino acids. V dropped 0 bases and J dropped 5; count of bases not matched to a gene: 2. Here the CDR3 DNA reads TGTGCCAGCAGCGTAGAGGGACAGCATAATTCACCCCTCCACTTT. Translating it yields CASSVEGQHNSPLHF. The whole variable domain, filled in from reference TRBV9 and TRBJ1-6, reads DSGVTQTPKHLITATGQRVTLRCSPRSGDLSVYWYQQSLDQGLQFLIQYYNGEERAKGNILERFSAQQFPDLHSELNLSSLELGDSALYFCASSVEGQHNSPLHFGNGTRLTVT.

This clone was counted between two and nine times. This chain uses TRBV5-1 with TRBJ1-1; tentative D call: TRBD1 (5 bases). The CDR3 has 15 amino acids. CDR1 is SGHRS and CDR2 is YFSETQ in the germline V gene. V was cut by 4 bases and J by 1 base, with 14 bases left in between. CDR3 nucleotide sequence: TGCGCCAGCAGCCGCCGCGCAGGGACGAACACTGAAGCTTTCTTT. This gives the protein CASSRRAGTNTEAFF.

This rearrangement joins TRBV5-1 to TRBJ1-1; D is perhaps TRBD1 (5 bases). The CDR3 is made up of 15 amino acids. V lost 4 bases and J lost 4, with 17 bases in between. Germline-derived CDR1 and CDR2 are SGHRS and YFSETQ. CDR3 region: CASSKGRGESTEAFF. The CDR3 DNA sequence: TGCGCCAGCAGCAAGGGTCGGGGGGAGAGCACTGAAGCTTTCTTT.

The chain joins TRBV27 to TRBJ1-1; unclear D gene. The CDR3 has 15 amino acids. V lost 4 bases to trimming and J lost 5 bases, with 17 bases between them. Germline V gives CDR1 MNHEY, CDR2 SMNVEV (reference sequence). Here the CDR3 reads CASSSYLSRATEAFF. In DNA form, the CDR3 reads TGTGCCAGCAGTTCCTACCTGAGTCGGGCAACTGAAGCTTTCTTT.

The chain uses TRBV6-5 and TRBJ2-7; 8 bases are shared with TRBD2. Germline assignment: CDR1 MNHEY and CDR2 SVGAGI. The V segment lost 0 bases and the J segment 7 bases; nucleotides outside the gene matches: 8. The CDR3 is made up of 15 amino acids. The CDR3 spells CASSYSSSGRGEQYF. The CDR3 nucleotides are TGTGCCAGCAGTTACTCTTCTAGCGGGCGAGGGGAGCAGTACTTC.

The CDR3 DNA is TGCGCCAGCAGCCCCATAACCGGGACTAACACAGATACGCAGTATTTT. Translation: CASSPITGTNTDTQYF. The chain is built from TRBV5-1 and TRBJ2-3; 7 nucleotides agree with TRBD2. V was pared by 4 bases and J by 2 bases, with 10 bases of the junction left unmatched. CDR3 length: 16 amino acids. Per germline, CDR1 SGHRS and CDR2 YFSETQ.

The rearrangement uses TRBV29-1 and TRBJ2-1, with D perhaps matching TRBD1 (7 bases). Trimming left V 6 bases short and J 6 bases short, with 18 bases between. The CDR3 consists of 14 residues. The germline V gene encodes CDR1 SQVTM and CDR2 ANQGSEA. This CDR3 reads CSVQNRGAGNEQFF. CDR3 coding DNA: TGCAGCGTACAAAACAGGGGAGCGGGCAATGAGCAGTTCTTC.

CDR3 loop: CASSQSWDRGSPQTQYF. CDR3 DNA sequence: TGCGCCAGCAGCCAATCTTGGGACAGGGGGTCCCCGCAGACCCAGTACTTC. The J gene is TRBJ2-5, the V gene TRBV4-1; 11 nucleotides align to TRBD1. The J segment lost 6 bases and the V segment lost 2 bases, leaving 11 bases of the junction unmatched. Germline values: CDR1 MGHRA, CDR2 YSYEKL. CDR3 length: 17 amino acids.

The J gene is TRBJ2-3, the V gene TRBV14; D is uncertain. This CDR3 has 16 amino acids. V was pared by 2 bases and J by 2 bases, with 14 bases between. In germline, CDR1 is SGHDN, CDR2 FVKESK. CDR3: CASSQRGSIITDTQYF. The CDR3, as DNA: TGTGCCAGCAGCCAACGAGGCTCGATAATCACAGATACGCAGTATTTT.

The DNA of the CDR3 is TGTGCCAGCAGCCAAACGGCTAGCTCCTACAATGAGCAGTTCTTC. It translates to CASSQTASSYNEQFF. V and J are TRBV9 and TRBJ2-1; D is uncertain. Germline loops: CDR1 SGDLS, CDR2 YYNGEE. The CDR3 totals 15 residues. The germline V and J ends were trimmed by 4 bases and 0 bases, with 11 bases remaining between them.

V is TRBV19 and J is TRBJ2-3; TRBD1 aligns across 10 bases. The germline gives CDR1 LNHDA, CDR2 SQIVND (reference sequence). This CDR3 is built from 15 residues. J was trimmed by 5 bases and V by 3 bases; bases with no gene match: 5. The DNA for the CDR3 is TGTGCCAGTAGTATTGGGACAGGGGTTCGAGATACGCAGTATTTT. Protein: CASSIGTGVRDTQYF.

In this sample, this clone turned up a few times. V and J are TRBV7-9 and TRBJ1-6; D is undetermined. V was pared by 1 base and J by 10 bases, with 8 bases between. CDR1 SEHNR and CDR2 FQNEAQ come from the germline V gene (reference sequence). The CDR3 totals 13 residues. Here the CDR3 reads CASSLGLGSPLHF. The CDR3 nucleotides are TGTGCCAGCAGCTTAGGTCTAGGATCACCCCTCCACTTT.

The chain employs TRBV5-5 and TRBJ2-2; no definite D call. V lost 4 bases, J lost 8 bases, and 9 bases lay in between. The CDR3 loop spans 12 amino acids. The germline CDR1 and CDR2 sequences are SGHKS and YYEKEE (reference sequence). Written as DNA, the CDR3 is TGTGCCAGCAGCCCGTACGGGGGGGAGCTGTTTTTT. Residues: CASSPYGGELFF.